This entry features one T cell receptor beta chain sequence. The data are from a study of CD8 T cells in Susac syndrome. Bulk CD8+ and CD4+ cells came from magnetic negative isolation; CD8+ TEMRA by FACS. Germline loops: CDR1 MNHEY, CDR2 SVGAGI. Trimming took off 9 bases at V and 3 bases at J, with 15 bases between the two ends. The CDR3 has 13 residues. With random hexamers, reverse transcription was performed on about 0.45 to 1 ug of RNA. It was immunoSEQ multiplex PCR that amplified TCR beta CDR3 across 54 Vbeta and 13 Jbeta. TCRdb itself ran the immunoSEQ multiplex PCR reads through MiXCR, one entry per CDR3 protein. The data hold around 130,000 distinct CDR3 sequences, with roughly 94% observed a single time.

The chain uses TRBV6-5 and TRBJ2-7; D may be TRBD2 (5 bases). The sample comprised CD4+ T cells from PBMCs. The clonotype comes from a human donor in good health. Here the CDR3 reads CASRNSLVYEQYF. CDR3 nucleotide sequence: TGTGCCAGTCGAAATTCACTAGTCTACGAGCAGTACTTC.